Each of the 7 T cell receptor beta chains below was sequenced from the same sample in a study of T cell changes during pregnancy in multiple sclerosis. This table comes from immunoSEQ multiplex PCR, and its TCRdb copy is limited to in-frame clones, with some not included. Altogether some 76,000 clones are present, about nine tenths being singletons, with the ten largest covering roughly 0.29%. The material sequenced was CD4+ T cells from peripheral blood mononuclear cells, taken after pregnancy. The receptors originated from a female donor with multiple sclerosis, enrolled in a pregnancy study.

This rearrangement joins TRBV28 to TRBJ2-7; D is undetermined. Deletions cut 5 bases from V and 3 bases from J, with 14 bases between. Looked up from germline, CDR1 is MDHEN and CDR2 is SYDVKM. There are 14 residues in the CDR3. DNA of the CDR3: TGTGCCAGCAGTCAAGCAGGCAGGAACTACGAGCAGTACTTC. Its translation: CASSQAGRNYEQYF.

The chain uses TRBV19 and TRBJ1-5; 8 bases are a match to TRBD1. V gave up 5 bases and J gave up 0 bases; unmatched junction bases: 12. Germline-derived CDR1 and CDR2 are LNHDA and SQIVND (reference sequence). The CDR3 contains 18 residues. The CDR3 DNA reads as TGTGCCAGTAGTGCCAGACAGGGGTCGACGAATAGCAATCAGCCCCAGCATTTT. It specifies CASSARQGSTNSNQPQHF.

The sample holds a few counts of this clone. This sequence joins TRBV6-5 and TRBJ1-1, with D maybe TRBD1 (6 bases). The CDR3 contains 13 residues. Deletions cut 6 bases from V and 1 base from J, with 9 bases between. Germline assignment: CDR1 MNHEY and CDR2 SVGAGI. This CDR3 reads CASSPGENTEAFF. DNA of the CDR3: TGTGCCAGCAGCCCAGGGGAGAACACTGAAGCTTTCTTT.

The V and J genes are TRBV19 and TRBJ2-3, with TRBD2 matching 9 bases. Germline CDR1 is LNHDA and CDR2 is SQIVND (reference sequence). J gave up 0 bases and V 4 bases, and 8 bases lay outside the gene matches. The CDR3 contains 17 residues. DNA of the CDR3: TGTGCCAGTAGTACGTCTGGACTAGCGTTTAGCACAGATACGCAGTATTTT. As protein: CASSTSGLAFSTDTQYF.

Turning to this clone: A read error may account for a junction end that differs from germline. In nucleotides, the CDR3 is TGTGCCAGCAGAGAAGGCAGGGAAACTGAAGCTTTCTTT. Amino acids: CASREGRETEAFF. The rearrangement uses TRBV2 and TRBJ1-1, with D possibly TRBD1 on 5 matching bases. Germline V gene lookup returns CDR1 SNHLY and CDR2 FYNNEI. This CDR3 spans 13 amino acids.

The chain has TRBV5-1 and TRBJ2-5, with TRBD2 identical over 7 bases. The CDR3 is made up of 17 amino acids. The junction had 16 bases not matched to a gene; V was cut back by 3 bases and J by 5 bases. Germline V CDR1 and CDR2: SGHRS, YFSETQ. The CDR3 region has the DNA TGCGCCAGCAGCTCCGCGGGGGATAAGGGTCAACAGGAGACCCAGTACTTC. Encoded protein: CASSSAGDKGQQETQYF.

The chain carries TRBV6-5 and TRBJ1-2, with TRBD1 identical over 10 bases. V dropped 0 bases and J dropped 10; count of bases not matched to a gene: 2. The CDR3 spans 13 residues. Germline V CDR1 and CDR2: MNHEY, SVGAGI. The CDR3 coding sequence is TGTGCCAGCAGTTACTCGACAGGGGGCGACTACACCTTC. Translating gives CASSYSTGGDYTF.